Detailed here is one T cell receptor beta chain. This sample was taken from a study of blood T cell repertoires in COVID-19. Sequencing used immunoSEQ multiplex PCR; TCRdb keeps in-frame clones, though not all of them. The table lists over 200,000 clones, 88% of them singletons. The CDR3 totals 16 residues. Germline-derived CDR1 and CDR2 are LGHDT and YNNKEL (reference sequence). Trimming left V 4 bases short and J 5 bases short, with 17 bases between. Sequences were obtained from peripheral blood. The genes are TRBV3-1 (or the pseudogene TRBV3-2) and TRBJ2-2; D is perhaps TRBD2 (6 bases). This clonotype was obtained from a woman aged 60 to 75 with acute or convalescent COVID-19. CDR3 sequence: CASSRIGIGGTGELFF. In DNA form, the CDR3 reads TGTGCCAGCAGCCGCATAGGGATCGGGGGTACCGGGGAGCTGTTTTTT.